The subject of this entry is one T cell receptor (beta chain). The target antigen is unknown. This CDR3 has 13 residues. The V gene's germline CDR1 is KGHSH and CDR2 LQKENI. The V segment lost 4 bases and the J segment 4 bases; nucleotides outside the gene matches: 2. These data belong to a study of cytomegalovirus exposure and HLA in healthy donors. Study outcomes and limitations: Reports indicate that TCR beta sequences accurately predicted the HLA-A and HLA-B alleles of most subjects.

The primer mix had 60 Vbeta and 13 Jbeta primers. Sequenced by immunoSEQ multiplex PCR; TCRdb stores in-frame clones only, minus some. The sample lists approximately 140,000 clones; about 74% were seen once. The chain has TRBV18 and TRBJ2-3, with 7 bases lining up with TRBD1. This clonotype was obtained from a woman aged 55 to 70 in good health and CMV-seronegative. Sequencing was done on a sample of PBMCs. This CDR3 reads CASSLGQPDTQYF. In nucleotides, the CDR3 is TGTGCCAGCTCACTGGGACAGCCAGATACGCAGTATTTT.